Sequencing of this T cell receptor (beta chain) was carried out in a study of CD4 and CD8 cells across lung adenocarcinoma regions. Samples came from patients with localized non-small cell lung adenocarcinoma. TCRdb independently ran MiXCR on the PCR reads; one entry per CDR3 protein. The top ten clones hold approximately 19% of a sample with roughly 10,000 distinct CDR3 sequences, approximately 49% of them seen once. This CDR3 has 19 amino acids. CDR1 and CDR2 (germline): MNHEY, SMNVEV (reference sequence). This clonotype was recorded only once. At one boundary the junction diverges from the germline segment, which might be a read error.

The gene calls are TRBV27 and TRBJ2-3; 9 bases align to TRBD2. Sequenced sample: CD4+ T cells from the margin of a lung tumor. The sequence was obtained from a male donor with lung adenocarcinoma. The CD4 and CD8 labels of this study may be unreliable. In DNA, the CDR3 is TGTGCCAGCCGCCCTGGAGGACTAGCGACATCCAGGGGCAAAGATATTCAGTACTTT. Residues: CASRPGGLATSRGKDIQYF.